This T cell receptor beta chain was observed in a study of blood T cell repertoires in COVID-19. The CDR3 is made up of 13 amino acids. Germline CDR1 and CDR2: SGHDT and YYEEEE. The V end lost 4 bases, the J end lost 5 bases, and 12 bases lay between the germline ends. The method was immunoSEQ multiplex PCR; TCRdb's version includes in-frame clones alone and lacks a portion of them. In the table there are 250,000 to 300,000 clones, approximately 90% of which are singletons. This chain joins TRBV5-6 and TRBJ2-5; D may be TRBD2 (5 bases). The receptor comes from a woman between 50 and 59 years old who had recovered from COVID-19. The sample taken for sequencing was peripheral blood. In DNA, the CDR3 is TGTGCCAGCAGCATTATTCGAGGGGAGACCCAGTACTTC. Translation: CASSIIRGETQYF.